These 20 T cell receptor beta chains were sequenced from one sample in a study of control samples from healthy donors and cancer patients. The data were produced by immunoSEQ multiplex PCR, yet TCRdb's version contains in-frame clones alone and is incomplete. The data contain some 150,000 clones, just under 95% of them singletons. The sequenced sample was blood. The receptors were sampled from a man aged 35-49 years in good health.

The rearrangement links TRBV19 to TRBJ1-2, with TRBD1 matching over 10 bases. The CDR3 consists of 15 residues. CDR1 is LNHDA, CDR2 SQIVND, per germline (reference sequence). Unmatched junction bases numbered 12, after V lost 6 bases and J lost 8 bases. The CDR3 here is CASRRRDRGWSGYTF. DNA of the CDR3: TGTGCCAGTAGGCGCCGGGACAGGGGATGGTCAGGCTACACCTTC.

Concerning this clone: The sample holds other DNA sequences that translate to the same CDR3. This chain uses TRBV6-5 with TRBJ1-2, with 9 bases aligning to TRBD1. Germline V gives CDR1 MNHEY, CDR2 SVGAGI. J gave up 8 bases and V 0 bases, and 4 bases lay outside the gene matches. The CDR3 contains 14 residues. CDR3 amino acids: CASSYSGQGGGYTF. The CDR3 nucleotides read TGTGCCAGCAGTTACTCGGGACAGGGTGGGGGCTACACCTTC.

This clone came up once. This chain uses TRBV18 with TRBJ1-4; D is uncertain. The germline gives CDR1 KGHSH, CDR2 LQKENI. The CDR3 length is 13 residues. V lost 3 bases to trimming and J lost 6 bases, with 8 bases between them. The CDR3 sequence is CASSPNVDEKLFF. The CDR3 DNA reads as TGTGCCAGCTCACCGAACGTGGATGAAAAACTGTTTTTT.

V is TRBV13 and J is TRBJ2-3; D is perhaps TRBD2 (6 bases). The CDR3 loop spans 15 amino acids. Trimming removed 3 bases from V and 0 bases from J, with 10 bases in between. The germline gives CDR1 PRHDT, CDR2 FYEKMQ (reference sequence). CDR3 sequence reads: CASSFYSGSTDTQYF. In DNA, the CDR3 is TGTGCCAGCAGCTTCTATAGCGGAAGCACAGATACGCAGTATTTT. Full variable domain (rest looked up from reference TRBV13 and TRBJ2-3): AAGVIQSPRHLIKEKRETATLKCYPIPRHDTVYWYQQGPGQDPQFLISFYEKMQSDKGSIPDRFSAQQFSDYHSELNMSSLELGDSALYFCASSFYSGSTDTQYFGPGTRLTVL.

The CDR3 here is CASSIATNEQYF. The CDR3 coding sequence is TGTGCCAGCAGCATCGCGACCAACGAGCAGTACTTC. The chain recombines TRBV7-9 with TRBJ2-7; D uncertain. V was trimmed by 5 bases and J by 5 bases, leaving 10 bases between them. Germline V gene lookup returns CDR1 SEHNR and CDR2 FQNEAQ (reference sequence). The CDR3 extends over 12 amino acids.

CDR3 nucleotides: TGTGCCAGCGTCCTCAGAGGGGGGTCTGAAGCTTTCTTT. As protein: CASVLRGGSEAFF. The gene calls are TRBV6-5 and TRBJ1-1; D possibly corresponds to TRBD1 (6 bases). The CDR3 covers 13 residues. The V gene lost 8 bases and the J gene lost 6 bases, with 16 bases spanning the gap. Germline loops: CDR1 MNHEY, CDR2 SVGAGI.

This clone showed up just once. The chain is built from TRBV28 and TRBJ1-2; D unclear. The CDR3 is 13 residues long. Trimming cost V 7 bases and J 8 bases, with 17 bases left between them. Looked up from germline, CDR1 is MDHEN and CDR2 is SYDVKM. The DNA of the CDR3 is TGTGCCAGCACCTCCCAGAGGTGGTACGGCTACACCTTC. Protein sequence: CASTSQRWYGYTF.

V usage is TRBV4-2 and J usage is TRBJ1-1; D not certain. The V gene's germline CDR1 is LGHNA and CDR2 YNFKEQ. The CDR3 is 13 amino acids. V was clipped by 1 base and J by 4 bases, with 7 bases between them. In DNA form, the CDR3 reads TGTGCCAGCAGCCAAGTATCAGTCACTGAAGCTTTCTTT. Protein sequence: CASSQVSVTEAFF.

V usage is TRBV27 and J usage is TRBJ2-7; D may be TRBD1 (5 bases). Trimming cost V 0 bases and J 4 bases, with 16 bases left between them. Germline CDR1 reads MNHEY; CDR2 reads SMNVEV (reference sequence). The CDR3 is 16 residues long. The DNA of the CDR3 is TGTGCCAGCAGTTTATCGATCGGATTCAGGGATTACGAGCAGTACTTC. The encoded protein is CASSLSIGFRDYEQYF.

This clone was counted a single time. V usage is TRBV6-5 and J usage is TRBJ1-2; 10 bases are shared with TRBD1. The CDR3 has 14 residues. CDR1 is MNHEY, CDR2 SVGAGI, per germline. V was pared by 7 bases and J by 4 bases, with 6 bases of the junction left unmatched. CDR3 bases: TGTGCCAGCACCGACAGGGGGCTGGGCTATGGCTACACCTTC. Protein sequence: CASTDRGLGYGYTF.

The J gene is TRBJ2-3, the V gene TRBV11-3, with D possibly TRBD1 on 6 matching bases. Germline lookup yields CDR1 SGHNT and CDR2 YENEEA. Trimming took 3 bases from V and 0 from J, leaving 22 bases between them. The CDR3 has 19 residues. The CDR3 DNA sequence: TGTGCCAGCAGCTTCGCCCGCCAGGGGCGATACACTAGCACAGATACGCAGTATTTT. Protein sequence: CASSFARQGRYTSTDTQYF.

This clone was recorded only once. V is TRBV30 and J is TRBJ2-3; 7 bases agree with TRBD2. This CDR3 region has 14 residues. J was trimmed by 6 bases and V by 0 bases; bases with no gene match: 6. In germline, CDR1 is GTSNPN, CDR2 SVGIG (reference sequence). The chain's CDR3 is CAWSVSGRGDTQYF. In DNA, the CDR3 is TGTGCCTGGAGTGTAAGCGGGCGGGGGGATACGCAGTATTTT.

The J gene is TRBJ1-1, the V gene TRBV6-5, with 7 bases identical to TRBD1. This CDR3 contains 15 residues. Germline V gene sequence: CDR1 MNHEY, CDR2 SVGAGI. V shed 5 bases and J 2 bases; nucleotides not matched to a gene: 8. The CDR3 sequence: CASSLRTGANTEAFF. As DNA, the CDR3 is TGTGCCAGCAGTCTGCGGACAGGCGCAAACACTGAAGCTTTCTTT.

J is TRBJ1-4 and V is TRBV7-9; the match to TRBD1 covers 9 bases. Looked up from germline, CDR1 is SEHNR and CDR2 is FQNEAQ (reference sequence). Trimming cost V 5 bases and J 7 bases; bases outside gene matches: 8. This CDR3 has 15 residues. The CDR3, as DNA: TGTGCCAGCAGCCCCCCGGGACAGGGCGGTGAAAAACTGTTTTTT. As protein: CASSPPGQGGEKLFF.

The CDR3 DNA reads TGTGCCAGCAGCTCACCGGGACTTACCTACGAGCAGTACTTC. Amino acid sequence: CASSSPGLTYEQYF. V usage is TRBV7-9 and J usage is TRBJ2-7; D is possibly TRBD2 (6 bases). The CDR3 is 14 amino acids. Germline assignment: CDR1 SEHNR and CDR2 FQNEAQ (reference sequence). The V and J ends lost 4 bases and 2 bases respectively, with 12 bases between them.

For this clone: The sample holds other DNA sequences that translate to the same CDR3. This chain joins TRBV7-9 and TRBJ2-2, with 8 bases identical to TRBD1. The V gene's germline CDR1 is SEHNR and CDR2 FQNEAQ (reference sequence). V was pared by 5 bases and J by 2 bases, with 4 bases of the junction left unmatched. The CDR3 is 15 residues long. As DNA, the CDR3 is TGTGCCAGCAGCCCCGACAGGGGCAACACCGGGGAGCTGTTTTTT. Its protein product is CASSPDRGNTGELFF.

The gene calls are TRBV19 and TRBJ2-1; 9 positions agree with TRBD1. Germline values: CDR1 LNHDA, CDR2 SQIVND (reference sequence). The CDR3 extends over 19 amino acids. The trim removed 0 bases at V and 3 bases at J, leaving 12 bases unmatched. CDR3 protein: CASSIDRPGTGYGYNEQFF. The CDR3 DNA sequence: TGTGCCAGTAGTATAGATCGTCCCGGGACAGGGTACGGCTACAATGAGCAGTTCTTC.

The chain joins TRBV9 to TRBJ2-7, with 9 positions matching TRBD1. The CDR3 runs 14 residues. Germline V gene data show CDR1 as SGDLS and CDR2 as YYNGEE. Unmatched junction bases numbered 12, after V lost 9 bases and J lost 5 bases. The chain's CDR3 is CATAPGTGPDEQYF. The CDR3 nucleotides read TGTGCCACCGCTCCCGGGACAGGGCCCGACGAGCAGTACTTC.

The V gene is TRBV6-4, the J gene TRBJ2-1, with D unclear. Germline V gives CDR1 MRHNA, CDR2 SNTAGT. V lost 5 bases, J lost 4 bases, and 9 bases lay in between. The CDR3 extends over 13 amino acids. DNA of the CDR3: TGTGCCAGCAGTCCCGACTCGTACAATGAGCAGTTCTTC. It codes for CASSPDSYNEQFF.

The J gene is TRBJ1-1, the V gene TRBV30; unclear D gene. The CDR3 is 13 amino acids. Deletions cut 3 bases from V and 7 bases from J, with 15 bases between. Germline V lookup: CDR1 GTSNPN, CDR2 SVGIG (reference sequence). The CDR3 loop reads CAWRGRARSEAFF. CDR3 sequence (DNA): TGTGCCTGGAGGGGGAGGGCGAGGAGTGAAGCTTTCTTT. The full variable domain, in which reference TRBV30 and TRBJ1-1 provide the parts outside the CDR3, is SQTIHQWPATLVQPVGSPLSLECTVEGTSNPNLYWYRQAAGRGLQLLFYSVGIGQISSEVPQNLSASRPQDRQFILSSKKLLLSDSGFYLCAWRGRARSEAFFGQGTRLTVV.